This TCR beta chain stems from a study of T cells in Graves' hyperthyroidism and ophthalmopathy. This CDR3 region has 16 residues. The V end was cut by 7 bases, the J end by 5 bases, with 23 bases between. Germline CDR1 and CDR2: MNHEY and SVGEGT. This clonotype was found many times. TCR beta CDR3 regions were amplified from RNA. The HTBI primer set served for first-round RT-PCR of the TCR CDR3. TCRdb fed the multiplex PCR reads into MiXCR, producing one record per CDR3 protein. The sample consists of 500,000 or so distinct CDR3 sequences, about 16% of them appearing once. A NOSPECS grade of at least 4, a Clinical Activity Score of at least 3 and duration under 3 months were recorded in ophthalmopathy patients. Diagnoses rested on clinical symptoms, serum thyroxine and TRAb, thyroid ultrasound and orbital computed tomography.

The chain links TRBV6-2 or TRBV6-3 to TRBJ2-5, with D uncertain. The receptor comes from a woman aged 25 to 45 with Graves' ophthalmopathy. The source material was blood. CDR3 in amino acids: CASTSRRGSTEETQYF. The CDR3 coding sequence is TGTGCCAGCACCTCACGGCGAGGATCAACGGAGGAGACCCAGTACTTC.